This T cell receptor (beta chain) is drawn from a study of blood T cell repertoires in COVID-19. This CDR3 has 17 amino acids. Trimming took 3 bases from V and 1 from J, leaving 18 bases between them. Germline V CDR1 and CDR2: KGHSH, LQKENI. Method: immunoSEQ multiplex PCR; TCRdb's copy keeps in-frame clones and lacks some. This table has about 210,000 clones, more than 75% appearing once. The sequenced sample was peripheral blood. The sequence derives from a woman over 75 with acute or convalescent COVID-19. The chain carries TRBV18 and TRBJ1-1; maybe TRBD1 (6 bases). This chain's CDR3 is CASSPIDRPDSNTEAFF. Written as DNA, the CDR3 is TGTGCCAGCTCACCGATCGACAGGCCAGATTCGAACACTGAAGCTTTCTTT.